This T cell receptor (beta chain) was identified in a study of identifying expanded T cells in peripheral blood. Whole-study findings and limits: Two-week clone count variance significantly increased as total template count grew. Over about two and four weeks, about 15 and 19 clones changed, versus around 1.3 between replicates.

With regard to this clone: Its antigen is unknown.

During the collection period, no donor immune events like infections were recorded. CDR1 is MNHEY, CDR2 SVGAGI, per germline. V was clipped by 10 bases and J by 1 base; unmatched bases: 3. This CDR3 comprises 12 residues. Here immunoSEQ multiplex PCR was the method, and the copy in TCRdb shows in-frame clones only, minus some. Counted here are about 85,000 clones, 88% occurring once; the ten biggest clones make up roughly 19%. The V call is TRBV6-5, the J call TRBJ1-1, with 7 bases matching TRBD1. This receptor was identified in a person aged 18 to 75 in good health. Sequencing was done on a sample of blood. CDR3 in amino acids: CATRDRNTEAFF. The DNA of the CDR3 is TGTGCCACCCGGGACAGGAACACTGAAGCTTTCTTT.